This TCR beta chain was found in a study of cytomegalovirus exposure and HLA in healthy donors. Regarding the study as a whole: The investigators catalogued 150 or so TCR beta chains as cytomegalovirus-associated.

The study ran its PCR with 60 Vbeta and 13 Jbeta primers. Original processing notes: In a later analysis, 70 million to 80 million unique TCR beta chains included roughly 11 million shared by two or more donors. Clones were sequenced by immunoSEQ multiplex PCR, and TCRdb holds only the in-frame ones, with some missing. From that table come the V and J calls and clone size; the DNA was used to work out D and trimming. With about 130,000 clones in the sample, the ten largest clones hold about 2.1%. As for this clone: What it binds is unknown.

This CDR3 is built from 12 residues. V lost 4 bases and J 8 bases, leaving 9 bases between the germline ends. CDR1 is SEHNR and CDR2 is FQNEAQ in the germline V gene (reference sequence). Sequences were obtained from PBMCs. The rearrangement uses TRBV7-9 and TRBJ1-3; weak D call: TRBD1 (6 bases). The receptor comes from a woman aged 60 to 75 in good health and CMV-seronegative. CDR3: CASSSQGYTIYF. CDR3 DNA: TGTGCCAGCAGCTCCCAGGGGTACACCATATATTTT.